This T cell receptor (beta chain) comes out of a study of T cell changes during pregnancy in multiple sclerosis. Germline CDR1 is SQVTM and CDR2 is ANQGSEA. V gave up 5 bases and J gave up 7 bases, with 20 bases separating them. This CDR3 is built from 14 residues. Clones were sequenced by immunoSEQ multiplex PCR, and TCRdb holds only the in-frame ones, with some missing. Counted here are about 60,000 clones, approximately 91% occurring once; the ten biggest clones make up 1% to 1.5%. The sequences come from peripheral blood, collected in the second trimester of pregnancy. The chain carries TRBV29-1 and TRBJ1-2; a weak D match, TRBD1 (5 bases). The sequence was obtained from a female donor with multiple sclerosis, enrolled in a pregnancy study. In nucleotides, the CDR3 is TGCAGCGTTCTAAGCACAGGTGGTTGGGGTGGCTACACCTTC. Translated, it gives CSVLSTGGWGGYTF. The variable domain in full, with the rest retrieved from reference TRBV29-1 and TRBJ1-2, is SAVISQKPSRDICQRGTSLTIQCQVDSQVTMMFWYRQQPGQSLTLIATANQGSEATYESGFVIDKFPISRPNLTFSTLTVSNMSPEDSSIYLCSVLSTGGWGGYTFGSGTRLTVV.